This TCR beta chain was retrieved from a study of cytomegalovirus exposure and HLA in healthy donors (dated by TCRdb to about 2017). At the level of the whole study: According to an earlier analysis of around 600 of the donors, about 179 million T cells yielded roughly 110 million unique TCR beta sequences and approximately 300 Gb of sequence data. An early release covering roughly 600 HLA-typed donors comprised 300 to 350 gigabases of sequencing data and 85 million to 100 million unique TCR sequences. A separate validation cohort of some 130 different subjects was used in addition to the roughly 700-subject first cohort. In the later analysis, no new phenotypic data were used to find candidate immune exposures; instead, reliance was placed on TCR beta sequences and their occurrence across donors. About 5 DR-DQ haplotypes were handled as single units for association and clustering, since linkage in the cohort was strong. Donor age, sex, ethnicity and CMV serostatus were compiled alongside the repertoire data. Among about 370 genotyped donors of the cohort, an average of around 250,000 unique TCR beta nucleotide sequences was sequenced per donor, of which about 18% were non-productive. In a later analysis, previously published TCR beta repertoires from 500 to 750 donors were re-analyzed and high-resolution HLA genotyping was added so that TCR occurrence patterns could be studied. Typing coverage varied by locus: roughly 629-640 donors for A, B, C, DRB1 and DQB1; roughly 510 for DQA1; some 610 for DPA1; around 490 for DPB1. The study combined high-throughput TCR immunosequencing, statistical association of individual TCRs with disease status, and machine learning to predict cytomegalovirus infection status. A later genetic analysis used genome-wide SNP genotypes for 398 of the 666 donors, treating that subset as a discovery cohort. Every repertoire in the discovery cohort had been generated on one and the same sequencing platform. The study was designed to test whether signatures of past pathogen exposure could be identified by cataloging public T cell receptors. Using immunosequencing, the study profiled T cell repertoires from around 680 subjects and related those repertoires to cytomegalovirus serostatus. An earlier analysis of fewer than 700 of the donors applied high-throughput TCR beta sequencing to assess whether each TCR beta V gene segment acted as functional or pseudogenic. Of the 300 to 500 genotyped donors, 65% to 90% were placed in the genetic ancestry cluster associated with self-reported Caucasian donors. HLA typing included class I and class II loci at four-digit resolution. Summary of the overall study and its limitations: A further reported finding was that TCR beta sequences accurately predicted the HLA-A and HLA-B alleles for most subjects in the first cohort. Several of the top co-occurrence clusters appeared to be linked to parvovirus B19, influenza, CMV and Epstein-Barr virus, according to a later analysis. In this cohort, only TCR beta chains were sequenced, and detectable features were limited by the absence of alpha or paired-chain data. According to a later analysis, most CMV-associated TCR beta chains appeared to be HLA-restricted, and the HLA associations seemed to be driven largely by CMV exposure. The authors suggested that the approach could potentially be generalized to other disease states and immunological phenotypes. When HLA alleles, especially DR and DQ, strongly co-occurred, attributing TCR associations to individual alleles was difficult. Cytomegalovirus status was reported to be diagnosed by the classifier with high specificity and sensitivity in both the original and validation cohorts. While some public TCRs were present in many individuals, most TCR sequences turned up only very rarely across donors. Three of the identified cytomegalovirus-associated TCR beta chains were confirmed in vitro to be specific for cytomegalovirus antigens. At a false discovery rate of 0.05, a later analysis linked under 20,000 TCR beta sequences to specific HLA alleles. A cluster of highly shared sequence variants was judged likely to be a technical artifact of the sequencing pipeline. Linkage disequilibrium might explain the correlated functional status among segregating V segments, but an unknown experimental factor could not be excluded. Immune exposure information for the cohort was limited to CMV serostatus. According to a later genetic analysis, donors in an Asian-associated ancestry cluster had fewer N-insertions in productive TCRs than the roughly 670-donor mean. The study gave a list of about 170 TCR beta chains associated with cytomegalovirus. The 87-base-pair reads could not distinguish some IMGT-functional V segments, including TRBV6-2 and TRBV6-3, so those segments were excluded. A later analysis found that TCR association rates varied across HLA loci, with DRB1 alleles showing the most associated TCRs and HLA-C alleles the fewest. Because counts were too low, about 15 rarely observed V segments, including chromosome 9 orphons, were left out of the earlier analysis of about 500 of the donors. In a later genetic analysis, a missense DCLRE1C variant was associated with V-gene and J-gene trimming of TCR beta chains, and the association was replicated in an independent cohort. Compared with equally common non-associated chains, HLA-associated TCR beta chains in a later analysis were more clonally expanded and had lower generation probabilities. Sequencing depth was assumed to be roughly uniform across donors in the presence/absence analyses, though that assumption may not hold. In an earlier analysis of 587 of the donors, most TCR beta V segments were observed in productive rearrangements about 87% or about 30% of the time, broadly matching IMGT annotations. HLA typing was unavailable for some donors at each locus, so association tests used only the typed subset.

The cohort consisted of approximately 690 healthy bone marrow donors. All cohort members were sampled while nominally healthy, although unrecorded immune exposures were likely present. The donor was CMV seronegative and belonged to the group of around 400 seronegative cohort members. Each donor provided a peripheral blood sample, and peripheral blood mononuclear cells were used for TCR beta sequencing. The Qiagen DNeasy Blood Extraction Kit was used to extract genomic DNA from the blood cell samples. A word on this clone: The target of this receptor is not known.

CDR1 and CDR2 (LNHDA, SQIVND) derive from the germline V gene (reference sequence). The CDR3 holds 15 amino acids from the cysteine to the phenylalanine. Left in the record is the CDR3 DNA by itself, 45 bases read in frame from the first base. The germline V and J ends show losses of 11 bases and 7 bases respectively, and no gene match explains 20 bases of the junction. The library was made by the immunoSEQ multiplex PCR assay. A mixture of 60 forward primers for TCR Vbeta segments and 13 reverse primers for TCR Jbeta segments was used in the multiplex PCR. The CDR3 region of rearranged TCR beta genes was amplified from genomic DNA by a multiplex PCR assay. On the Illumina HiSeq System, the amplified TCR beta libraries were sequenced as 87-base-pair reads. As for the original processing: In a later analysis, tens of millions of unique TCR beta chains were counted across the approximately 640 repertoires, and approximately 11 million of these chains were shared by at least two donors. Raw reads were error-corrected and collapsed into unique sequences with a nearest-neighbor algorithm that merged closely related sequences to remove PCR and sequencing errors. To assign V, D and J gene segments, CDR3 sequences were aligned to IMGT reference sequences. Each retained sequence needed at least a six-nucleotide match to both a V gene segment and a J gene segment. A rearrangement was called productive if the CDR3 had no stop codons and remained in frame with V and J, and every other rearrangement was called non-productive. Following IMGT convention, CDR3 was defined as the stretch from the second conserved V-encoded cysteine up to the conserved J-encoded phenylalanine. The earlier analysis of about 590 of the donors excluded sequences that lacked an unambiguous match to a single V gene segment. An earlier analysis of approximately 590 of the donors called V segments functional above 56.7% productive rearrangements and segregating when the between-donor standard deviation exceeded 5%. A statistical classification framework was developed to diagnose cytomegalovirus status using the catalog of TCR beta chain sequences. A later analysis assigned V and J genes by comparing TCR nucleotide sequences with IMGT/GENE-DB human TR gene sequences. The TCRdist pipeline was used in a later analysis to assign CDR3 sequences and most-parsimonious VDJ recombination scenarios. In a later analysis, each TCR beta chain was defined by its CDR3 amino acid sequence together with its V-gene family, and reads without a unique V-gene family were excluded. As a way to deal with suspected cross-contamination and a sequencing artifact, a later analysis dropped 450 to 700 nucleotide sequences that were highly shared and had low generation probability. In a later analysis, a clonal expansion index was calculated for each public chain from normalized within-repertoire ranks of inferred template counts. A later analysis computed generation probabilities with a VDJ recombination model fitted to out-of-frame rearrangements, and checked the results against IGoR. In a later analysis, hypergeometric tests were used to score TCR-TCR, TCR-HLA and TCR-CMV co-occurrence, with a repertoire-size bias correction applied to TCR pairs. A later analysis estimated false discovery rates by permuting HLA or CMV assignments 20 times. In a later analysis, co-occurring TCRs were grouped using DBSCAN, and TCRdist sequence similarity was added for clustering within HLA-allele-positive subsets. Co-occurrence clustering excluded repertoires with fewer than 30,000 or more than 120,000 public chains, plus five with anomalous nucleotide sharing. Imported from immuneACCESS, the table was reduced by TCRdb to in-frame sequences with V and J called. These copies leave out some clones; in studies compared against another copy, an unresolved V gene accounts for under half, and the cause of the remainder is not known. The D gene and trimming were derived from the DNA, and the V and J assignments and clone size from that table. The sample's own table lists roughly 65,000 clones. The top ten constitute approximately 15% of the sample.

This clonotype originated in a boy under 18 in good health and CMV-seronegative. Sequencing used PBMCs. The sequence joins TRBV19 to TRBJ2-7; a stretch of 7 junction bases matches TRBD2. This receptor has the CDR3 CACSLLAGDVGEQYF. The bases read TGTGCCTGCAGCCTCCTGGCGGGAGACGTGGGGGAGCAGTACTTC.